This T cell receptor beta chain was recorded in a study of Tregs in tolerant kidney transplant recipients. The data were produced by immunoSEQ multiplex PCR, yet TCRdb's version contains in-frame clones alone and is incomplete. The table lists under 35,000 clones. Notes on this clone: Sequencing ends 3 residues short of the CDR3 end; the germline J gene provides the rest.

CDR1 and CDR2 (germline): GTSNPN, SVGIG (reference sequence). CDR3 length: 16 residues. Trimming stripped 2 bases from V and 4 bases from J, with 20 bases between. This TCR was sampled from a human donor who received a combined kidney and bone marrow transplant. This specimen was CD8+ T cells from blood, taken before the transplant. The chain recombines TRBV30 with TRBJ1-2; perhaps TRBD1 as D (5 bases). The CDR3 protein is CAWSHGASIRSYGYTF. CDR3 DNA (partial): TGTGCCTGGAGTCATGGGGCCAGCATCAGAAGCTATGGC.